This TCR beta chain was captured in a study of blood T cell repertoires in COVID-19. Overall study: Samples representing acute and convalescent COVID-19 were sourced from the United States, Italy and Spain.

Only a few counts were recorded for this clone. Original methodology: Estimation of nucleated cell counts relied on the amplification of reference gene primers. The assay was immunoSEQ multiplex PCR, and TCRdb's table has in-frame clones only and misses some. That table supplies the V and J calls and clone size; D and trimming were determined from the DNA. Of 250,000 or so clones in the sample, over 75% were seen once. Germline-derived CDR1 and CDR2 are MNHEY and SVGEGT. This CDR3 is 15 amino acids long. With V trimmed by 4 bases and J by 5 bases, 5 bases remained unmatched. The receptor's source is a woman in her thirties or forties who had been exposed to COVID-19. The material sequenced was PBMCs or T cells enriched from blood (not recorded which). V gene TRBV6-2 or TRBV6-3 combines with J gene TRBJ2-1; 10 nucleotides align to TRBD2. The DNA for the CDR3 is TGTGCCAGCAGTTCAGCGGGAGGGAGGGACAATGAGCAGTTCTTC. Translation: CASSSAGGRDNEQFF.